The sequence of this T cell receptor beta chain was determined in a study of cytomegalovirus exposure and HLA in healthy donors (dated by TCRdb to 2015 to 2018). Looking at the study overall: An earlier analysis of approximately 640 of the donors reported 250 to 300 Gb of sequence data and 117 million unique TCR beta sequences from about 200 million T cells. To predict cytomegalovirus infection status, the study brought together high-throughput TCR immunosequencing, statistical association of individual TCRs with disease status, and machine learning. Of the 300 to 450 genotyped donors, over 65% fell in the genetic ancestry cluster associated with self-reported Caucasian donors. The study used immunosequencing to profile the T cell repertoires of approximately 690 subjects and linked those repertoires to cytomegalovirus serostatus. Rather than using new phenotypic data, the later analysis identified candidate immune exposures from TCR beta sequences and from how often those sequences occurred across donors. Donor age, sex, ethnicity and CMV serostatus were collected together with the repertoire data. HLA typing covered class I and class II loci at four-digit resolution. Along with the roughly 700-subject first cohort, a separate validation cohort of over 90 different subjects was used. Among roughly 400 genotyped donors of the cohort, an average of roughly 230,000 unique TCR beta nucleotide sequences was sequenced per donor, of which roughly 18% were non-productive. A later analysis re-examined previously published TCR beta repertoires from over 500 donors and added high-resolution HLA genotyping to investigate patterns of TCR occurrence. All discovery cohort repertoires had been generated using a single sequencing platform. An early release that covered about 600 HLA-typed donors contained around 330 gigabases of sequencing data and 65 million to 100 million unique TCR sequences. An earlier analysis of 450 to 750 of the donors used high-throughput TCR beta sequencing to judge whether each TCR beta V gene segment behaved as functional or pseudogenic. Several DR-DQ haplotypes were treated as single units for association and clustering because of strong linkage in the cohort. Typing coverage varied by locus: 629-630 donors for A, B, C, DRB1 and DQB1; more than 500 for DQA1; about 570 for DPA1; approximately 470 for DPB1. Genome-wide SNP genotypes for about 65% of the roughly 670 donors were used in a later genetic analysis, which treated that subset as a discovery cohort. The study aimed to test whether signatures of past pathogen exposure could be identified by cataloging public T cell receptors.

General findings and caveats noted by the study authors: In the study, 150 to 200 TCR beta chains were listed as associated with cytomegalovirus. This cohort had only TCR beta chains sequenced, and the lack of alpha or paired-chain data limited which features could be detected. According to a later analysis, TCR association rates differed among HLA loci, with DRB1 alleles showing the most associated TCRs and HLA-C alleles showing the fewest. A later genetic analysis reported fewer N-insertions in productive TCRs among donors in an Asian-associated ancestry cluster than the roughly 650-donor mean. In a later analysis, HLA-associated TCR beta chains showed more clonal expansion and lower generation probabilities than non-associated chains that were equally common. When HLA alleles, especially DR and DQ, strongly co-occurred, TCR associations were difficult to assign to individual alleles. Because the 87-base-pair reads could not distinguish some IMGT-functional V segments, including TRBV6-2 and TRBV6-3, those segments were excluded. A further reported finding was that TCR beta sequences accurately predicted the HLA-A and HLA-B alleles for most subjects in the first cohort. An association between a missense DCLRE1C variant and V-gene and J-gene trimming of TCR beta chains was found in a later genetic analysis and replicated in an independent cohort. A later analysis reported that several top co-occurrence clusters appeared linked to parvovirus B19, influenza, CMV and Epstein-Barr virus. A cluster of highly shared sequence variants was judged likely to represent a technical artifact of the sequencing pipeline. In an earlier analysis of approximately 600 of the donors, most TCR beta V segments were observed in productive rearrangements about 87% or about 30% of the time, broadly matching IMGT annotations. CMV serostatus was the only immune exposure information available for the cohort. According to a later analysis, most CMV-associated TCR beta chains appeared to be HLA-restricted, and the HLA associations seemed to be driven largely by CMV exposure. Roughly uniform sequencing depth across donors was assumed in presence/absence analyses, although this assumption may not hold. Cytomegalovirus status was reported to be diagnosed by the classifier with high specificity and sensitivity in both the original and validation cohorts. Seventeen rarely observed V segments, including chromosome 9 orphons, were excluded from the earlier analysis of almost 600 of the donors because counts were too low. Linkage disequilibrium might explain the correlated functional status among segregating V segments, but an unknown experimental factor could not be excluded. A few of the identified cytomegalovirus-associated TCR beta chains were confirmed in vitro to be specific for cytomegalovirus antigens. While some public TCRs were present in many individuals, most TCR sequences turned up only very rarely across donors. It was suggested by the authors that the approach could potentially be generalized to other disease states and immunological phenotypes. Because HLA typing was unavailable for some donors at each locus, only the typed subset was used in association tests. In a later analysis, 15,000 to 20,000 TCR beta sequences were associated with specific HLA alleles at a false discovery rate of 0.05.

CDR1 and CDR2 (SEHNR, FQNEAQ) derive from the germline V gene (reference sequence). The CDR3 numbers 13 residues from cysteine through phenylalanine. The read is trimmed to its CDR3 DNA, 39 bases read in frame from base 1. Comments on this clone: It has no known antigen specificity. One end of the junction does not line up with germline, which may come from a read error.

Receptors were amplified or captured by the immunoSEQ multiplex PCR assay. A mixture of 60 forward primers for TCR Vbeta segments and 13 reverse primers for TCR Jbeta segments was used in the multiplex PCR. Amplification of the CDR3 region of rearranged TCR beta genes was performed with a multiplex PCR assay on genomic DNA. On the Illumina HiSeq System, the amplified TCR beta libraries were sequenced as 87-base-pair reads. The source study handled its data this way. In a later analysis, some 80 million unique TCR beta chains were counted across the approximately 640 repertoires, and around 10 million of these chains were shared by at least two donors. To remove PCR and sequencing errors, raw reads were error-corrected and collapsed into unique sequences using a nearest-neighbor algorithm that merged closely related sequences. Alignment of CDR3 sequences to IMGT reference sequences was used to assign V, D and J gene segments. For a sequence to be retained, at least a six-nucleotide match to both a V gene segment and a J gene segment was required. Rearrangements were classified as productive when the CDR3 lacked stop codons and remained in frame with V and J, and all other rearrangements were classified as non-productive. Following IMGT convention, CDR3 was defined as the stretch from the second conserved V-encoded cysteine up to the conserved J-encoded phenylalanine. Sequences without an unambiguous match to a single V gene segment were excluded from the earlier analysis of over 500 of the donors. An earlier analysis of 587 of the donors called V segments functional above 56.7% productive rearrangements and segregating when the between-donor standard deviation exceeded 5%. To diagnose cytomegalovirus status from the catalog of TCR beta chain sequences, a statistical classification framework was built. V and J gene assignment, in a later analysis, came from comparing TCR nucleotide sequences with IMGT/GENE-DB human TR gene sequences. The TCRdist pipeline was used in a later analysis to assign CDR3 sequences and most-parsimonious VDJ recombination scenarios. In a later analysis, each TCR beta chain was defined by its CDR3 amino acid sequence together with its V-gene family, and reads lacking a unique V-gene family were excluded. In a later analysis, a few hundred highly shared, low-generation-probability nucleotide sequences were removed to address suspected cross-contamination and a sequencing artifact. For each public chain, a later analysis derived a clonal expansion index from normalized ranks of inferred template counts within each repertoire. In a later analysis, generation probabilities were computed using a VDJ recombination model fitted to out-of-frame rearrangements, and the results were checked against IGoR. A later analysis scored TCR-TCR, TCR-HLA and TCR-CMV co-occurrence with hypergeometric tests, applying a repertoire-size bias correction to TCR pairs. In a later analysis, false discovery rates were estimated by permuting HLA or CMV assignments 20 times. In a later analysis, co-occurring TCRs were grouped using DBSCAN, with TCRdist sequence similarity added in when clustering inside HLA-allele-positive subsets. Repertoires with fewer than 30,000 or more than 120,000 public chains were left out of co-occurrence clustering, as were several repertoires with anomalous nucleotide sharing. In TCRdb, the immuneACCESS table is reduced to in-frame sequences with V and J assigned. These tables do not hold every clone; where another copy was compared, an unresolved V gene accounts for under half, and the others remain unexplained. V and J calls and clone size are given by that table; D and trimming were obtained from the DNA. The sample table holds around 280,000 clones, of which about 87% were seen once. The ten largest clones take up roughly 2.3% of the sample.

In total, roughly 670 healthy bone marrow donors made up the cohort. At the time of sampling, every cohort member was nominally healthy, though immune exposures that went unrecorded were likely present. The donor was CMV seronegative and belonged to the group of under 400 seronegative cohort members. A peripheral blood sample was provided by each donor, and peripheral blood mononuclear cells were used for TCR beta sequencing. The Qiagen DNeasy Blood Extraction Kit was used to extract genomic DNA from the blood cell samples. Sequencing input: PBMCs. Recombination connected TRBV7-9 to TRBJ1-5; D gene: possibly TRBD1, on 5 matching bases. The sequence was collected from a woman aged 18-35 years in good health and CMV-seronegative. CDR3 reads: CSSSSGYNQPQHF. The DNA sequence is TGTTCCAGCAGCTCAGGGTACAATCAGCCCCAGCATTTT. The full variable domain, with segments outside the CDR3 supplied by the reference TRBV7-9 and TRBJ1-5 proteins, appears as DTGVSQNPRHKITKRGQNVTFRCDPISEHNRLYWYRQTLGQGPEFLTYFQNEAQLEKSRLLSDRFSAERPKGSFSTLEIQRTEQGDSAMYLCSSSSGYNQPQHFGDGTRLSIL.